This is a list of T cell receptor beta chains from one sample in a study of CXCR3-negative and CXCR3-positive naive CD8 T cells. TCRdb re-analyzed the 5' RACE reads; it lists each CDR3 protein once, without DNA. Its listing shows around 110,000 distinct CDR3 sequences. The sample consisted of naive CXCR3+ CD8+ T cells from blood. The receptor set was obtained from a human donor in good health. Some clones in this sample may be carry-over from other donors' samples. CDR3s include the opening cysteine and the closing phenylalanine or tryptophan. Each record gives: CDR3 protein, V gene, J gene.

CDR3 protein: CSVEDLGEQYF
V gene: TRBV29-1
J gene: TRBJ2-7

CDR3 protein: CSVPGPNGGYTF
V gene: TRBV29-1
J gene: TRBJ1-2

CDR3 protein: CASSYSGQSSYNEQFF
V gene: TRBV6-2/TRBV6-3
J gene: TRBJ2-1

CDR3 protein: CSVEDQGRLAGLNEQFF
V gene: TRBV29-1
J gene: TRBJ2-1

CDR3 protein: CSVVGLAGVNEQFF
V gene: TRBV29-1
J gene: TRBJ2-1

CDR3 protein: CASSEAGNYGYTF
V gene: TRBV2
J gene: TRBJ1-2

CDR3 protein: CASSGLGAYSYEQYF
V gene: TRBV2
J gene: TRBJ2-7

CDR3 protein: CASSQVFVGSTLSEQYF
V gene: TRBV3-1
J gene: TRBJ2-7

CDR3 protein: CASSPPGRPYGYTF
V gene: TRBV25-1
J gene: TRBJ1-2

CDR3 protein: CSARDLTSGGYEQYF
V gene: TRBV20-1
J gene: TRBJ2-7

CDR3 protein: CSAIAGTDTSYEQYF
V gene: TRBV20-1
J gene: TRBJ2-7

CDR3 protein: CASSSGLAGNEQFF
V gene: TRBV5-1
J gene: TRBJ2-1

CDR3 protein: CASSLPGSSEQFF
V gene: TRBV7-9
J gene: TRBJ2-1

CDR3 protein: CAIPGTGFNEQFF
V gene: TRBV10-3
J gene: TRBJ2-1

CDR3 protein: CSVEVGGGRAYNEQSF
V gene: TRBV29-1
J gene: TRBJ2-1

CDR3 protein: CSVEDRGIGQETQYF
V gene: TRBV29-1
J gene: TRBJ2-5

CDR3 protein: CAISEAASGYPGADTQYF
V gene: TRBV10-3
J gene: TRBJ2-3

CDR3 protein: CATSGAYGTGRMETQYF
V gene: TRBV15
J gene: TRBJ2-5